The 31 T cell receptor beta chains below come from one sample, sequenced in a study of type 1 and type 2 diabetes patients. Genomic DNA was the PCR template. A primer set of 30 forward and 13 reverse primers amplified the CDR3. MiXCR, applied by TCRdb to the multiplex PCR reads, yields one record per CDR3 protein. The repertoire holds fewer than 300,000 distinct CDR3 sequences, with around 47% as singletons. Sequenced material: peripheral blood mononuclear cells (PBMCs). These TCRs come from a man younger than 35 with type 2 diabetes.

The J gene is TRBJ1-5, the V gene TRBV12-3 or TRBV12-4; D is perhaps TRBD1 (6 bases). The CDR3 extends over 13 amino acids. V was pared by 6 bases and J by 6 bases, with 12 bases between. CDR3 residues: CASSTQGGQPQHF. CDR3 sequence (DNA): TGTGCCAGCAGCACTCAAGGGGGTCAGCCCCAGCATTTT.

The CDR3 DNA is TGTGCCAGCAGCCCCCGGGGGGGGAGCGGCTACGAGCAGTACTTC. This sequence encodes CASSPRGGSGYEQYF. This sequence joins TRBV6-1 and TRBJ2-5, with 8 bases matching TRBD2. The J call is uncertain, as TRBJ2-7 better fits the DNA end. This CDR3 spans 15 amino acids. The V gene's germline CDR1 is MNHNS and CDR2 SASEGT.

The J gene is TRBJ2-7, the V gene TRBV5-1; 10 nucleotides line up with TRBD2. V lost 4 bases and J lost 2; bases outside the gene matches: 3. This CDR3 has 14 amino acids. Looked up from germline, CDR1 is SGHRS and CDR2 is YFSETQ. CDR3 coding DNA: TGCGCCAGCAGCCAAGCGGGGGGGACCTACGAGCAGTACTTC. This sequence encodes CASSQAGGTYEQYF.

This clonotype showed up many times. V gene TRBV5-1 combines with J gene TRBJ1-1, with TRBD1 as a possible D gene (5 bases). Trimming took 5 bases from V and 1 from J, leaving 12 bases between them. Germline V gene data show CDR1 as SGHRS and CDR2 as YFSETQ. This CDR3 has 14 residues. CDR3 bases: TGCGCCAGCAGACGCCGAACAGGGAACACTGAAGCTTTCTTT. It yields the protein CASRRRTGNTEAFF.

Ten or more counts support this clonotype. The chain has TRBV19 and TRBJ2-7; 9 bases fit TRBD1. Germline V lookup: CDR1 LNHDA, CDR2 SQIVND (reference sequence). This CDR3 is 14 amino acids long. The trim removed 8 bases at V and 3 bases at J, leaving 8 bases unmatched. The CDR3 bases are TGTGCCAGTCAACTGACAGGGGGGATCTACGAGCAGTACTTC. It translates to CASQLTGGIYEQYF.

This clonotype appeared once. This chain uses TRBV2 with TRBJ2-7; TRBD1 matches 10 bases. This CDR3 is 15 amino acids long. Trimming at V came to 6 bases and at J to 4 bases, leaving 9 bases not matched to a gene. The germline gives CDR1 SNHLY, CDR2 FYNNEI. This chain's CDR3 is CASSNGDRGFYEQYF. The DNA of the CDR3 is TGTGCCAGCAGCAACGGGGACAGGGGCTTTTACGAGCAGTACTTC.

J is TRBJ2-5 and V is TRBV29-1; possible D gene TRBD2, 6 bases. The V end was cut by 5 bases, the J end by 2 bases, with 18 bases between. This CDR3 is built from 15 residues. Looked up from germline, CDR1 is SQVTM and CDR2 is ANQGSEA. CDR3 loop: CSVPSPAGSQETQYF. Written as DNA, the CDR3 is TGCAGCGTTCCATCGCCAGCGGGCTCGCAAGAGACCCAGTACTTC.

Comments on this clonotype: At one of its ends the junction is not consistent with the germline gene, which may arise from a read error. The chain recombines TRBV10-3 with TRBJ1-5; 10 bases line up with TRBD1. CDR1 and CDR2 from the germline V gene are ENHRY and SYGVKD. The CDR3 spans 17 residues. CDR3 loop: CASSSETGGVENQPQHF. As DNA, the CDR3 is TGTGCCAGCAGTTCTGAGACAGGGGGCGTGGAGAATCAGCCCCAGCACTTT.

This clonotype was counted only a few times. CDR3: CASSLGGQANTGELFF. The CDR3 bases are TGTGCCAGCAGCTTAGGTGGACAGGCGAACACCGGGGAGCTGTTTTTT. This sequence joins TRBV7-2 and TRBJ2-2, with TRBD1 matching 7 bases. This CDR3 comprises 16 residues. V shed 1 base, J shed 0 bases, and the junction held 2 bases outside the gene matches. The V gene's germline CDR1 is SGHTA and CDR2 FQGNSA.

The genes are TRBV9 and TRBJ1-1; TRBD1 aligns across 7 bases. The germline V gene has CDR1 SGDLS and CDR2 YYNGEE. The CDR3 consists of 14 residues. Germline trimming cut 4 bases from V and 7 bases from J; bases unmatched to any gene: 10. In DNA form, the CDR3 reads TGTGCCAGCAGCCGTAAGGAAAGACAGGGTGAAGCTTTCTTT. Its protein is CASSRKERQGEAFF.

This clonotype turned up a few times. The rearrangement links TRBV7-8 to TRBJ1-1, with D unclear. Trimming took 0 bases from V and 8 from J, leaving 4 bases between them. CDR1 and CDR2 from the germline V gene are SGHVS and FQNEAQ. The CDR3 consists of 11 residues. For the CDR3, the DNA is TGTGCCAGCAGCTTAGCGGTCGAAGCTTTCTTT. Its translation is CASSLAVEAFF.

The gene calls are TRBV28 and TRBJ2-1; no reliable D call. The CDR3 covers 14 residues. CDR1 and CDR2 (germline): MDHEN, SYDVKM. V gave up 8 bases and J gave up 9 bases, with 20 bases separating them. CDR3 nucleotides: TGTGCCAGCGCACGCCGTGGTTATTACGGTGAGCAGTTCTTC. Translating it yields CASARRGYYGEQFF.

This clonotype was detected only a few times. The chain is built from TRBV5-1 and TRBJ1-2; TRBD1 aligns across 7 bases. V lost 10 bases, J lost 3 bases, and 12 bases stayed unmatched. Germline V lookup: CDR1 SGHRS, CDR2 YFSETQ. The CDR3 is 14 amino acids. CDR3 DNA sequence: TGCGCCGTTCGCTCTACAGGGGAGGACTATGGCTACACCTTC. Protein sequence: CAVRSTGEDYGYTF.

V and J are TRBV5-1 and TRBJ1-2; 8 bases are shared with TRBD1. V lost 2 bases and J lost 4; bases outside the gene matches: 7. The CDR3 sequence is 15 residues long. CDR1 SGHRS and CDR2 YFSETQ come from the germline V gene. In DNA form, the CDR3 reads TGCGCCAGCAGCTTAATGGGACAGGAACTCTATGGCTACACCTTC. It specifies CASSLMGQELYGYTF.

The table lists this clonotype with many counts. The gene calls are TRBV10-3 and TRBJ2-6, with unresolved D. The CDR3 runs to 15 residues. V was shortened by 0 bases and J by 2 bases, with 5 bases between the two germline ends. Germline assignment: CDR1 ENHRY and CDR2 SYGVKD. The DNA for the CDR3 is TGTGCCATCAGTGAGTCGGGCACTGGGGCCAACGTCCTGACTTTC. Amino acid sequence: CAISESGTGANVLTF.

This clonotype was detected ten times or more. This chain uses TRBV25-1 with TRBJ1-5; 7 bases match TRBD1. Germline CDR1 and CDR2: MGHDK and SYGVNS. This CDR3 region has 16 residues. With V trimmed by 2 bases and J by 4 bases, 8 bases remained unmatched. CDR3 DNA: TGTGCCAGCAGTGAAACAGGGGCCGGGGGAAATCAGCCCCAGCATTTT. Amino acid sequence: CASSETGAGGNQPQHF. Full variable domain (missing parts from reference TRBV25-1 and TRBJ1-5): EADIYQTPRYLVIGTGKKITLECSQTMGHDKMYWYQQDPGMELHLIHYSYGVNSTEKGDLSSESTVSRIRTEHFPLTLESARPSHTSQYLCASSETGAGGNQPQHFGDGTRLSIL.

V usage is TRBV7-8 and J usage is TRBJ2-7; D is possibly TRBD2 (6 bases). Trimming took 1 base from V and 0 from J, leaving 13 bases between them. This CDR3 has 16 residues. Germline CDR1 reads SGHVS; CDR2 reads FQNEAQ. CDR3 residues: CASSLVGGLSSYEQYF. CDR3 coding DNA: TGTGCCAGCAGCTTAGTTGGGGGACTGAGCTCCTACGAGCAGTACTTC.

The chain combines TRBV15 with TRBJ1-1; unclear D gene. This CDR3 is built from 15 residues. V shed 6 bases and J shed 2 bases, with 16 bases lying between them. The V gene's germline CDR1 is LNHNV and CDR2 YYDKDF (reference sequence). The CDR3 DNA follows: TGTGCCACCAGTCGAGCCGGTGCTATAAACACTGAAGCTTTCTTT. It translates to CATSRAGAINTEAFF.

There are a few counts of this clonotype. The J gene is TRBJ2-2, the V gene TRBV19; no firm D call. Germline CDR1 is LNHDA and CDR2 is SQIVND (reference sequence). This CDR3 is built from 12 residues. Trimming shortened V by 10 bases and J by 2 bases, and 8 bases separated the two germline ends. The CDR3 loop reads CATHSNTGELFF. The CDR3 DNA reads TGTGCCACCCATAGCAACACCGGGGAGCTGTTTTTT.

In this sample, this clonotype turned up a few times. V and J are TRBV7-9 and TRBJ2-1; 10 nucleotides match TRBD2. The length of the CDR3 is 16 residues. Germline V gives CDR1 SEHNR, CDR2 FQNEAQ (reference sequence). V lost 6 bases to trimming and J lost 5 bases; unmatched junction nucleotides: 10. CDR3 DNA: TGTGCCAGCAGTCCCGAAGCGGGGGGGCATCACAATGAGCAGTTCTTC. This gives the protein CASSPEAGGHHNEQFF.

The J gene is TRBJ2-2, the V gene TRBV20-1; TRBD1 matches at 10 bases. Germline V lookup: CDR1 DFQATT, CDR2 SNEGSKA (reference sequence). V lost 2 bases and J lost 5; bases outside the gene matches: 11. This CDR3 region has 17 residues. CDR3 loop: CSARRPGTGDRTGELFF. CDR3 DNA: TGCAGTGCTAGACGTCCCGGGACAGGGGATAGAACCGGGGAGCTGTTTTTT.

This clonotype was seen at least ten times. The chain joins TRBV2 to TRBJ1-2; D remains unclear. This CDR3 has 12 residues. Germline CDR1 and CDR2: SNHLY and FYNNEI. Trimming pared 4 bases from V and 2 bases from J, leaving 5 bases between. CDR3 loop: CASSGRNYGYTF. CDR3 bases: TGTGCCAGCAGTGGTCGGAACTATGGCTACACCTTC.

This clonotype was seen more than once but under ten times. Its ends do not fully match the called genes, so a read error is possible. The chain recombines TRBV12-3 or TRBV12-4 with TRBJ2-3, with TRBD2 matching 9 bases. This CDR3 has 14 residues. CDR3 loop: CASRLAGGTDTQYF. The CDR3 DNA reads TGTGCCAGCAGGTTAGCGGGGGGCACAGATACGCAGTATTTT.

V usage is TRBV9 and J usage is TRBJ2-5, with TRBD1 matching over 8 bases. Gene TRBJ2-7 matches the end of the DNA better, so the J call may be wrong. CDR1 is SGDLS and CDR2 is YYNGEE in the germline V gene. This CDR3 spans 14 amino acids. The CDR3 reads CASSAQGVPYEQYF. The CDR3 nucleotides read TGTGCCAGCAGCGCACAGGGGGTCCCCTACGAGCAGTACTTC.

With respect to this clonotype: This CDR3 fails to terminate in the conserved phenylalanine or tryptophan, so it likely reflects a read error. V usage is TRBV15 and J usage is TRBJ1-1, with 7 bases identical to TRBD1. CDR3 length equals 13 residues. Germline CDR1 reads LNHNV; CDR2 reads YYDKDF (reference sequence). V lost 6 bases to trimming and J lost 1 base; unmatched junction nucleotides: 2. The CDR3 reads CATRTGRNTEAFL. In DNA form, the CDR3 reads TGTGCCACCAGGACAGGGCGGAACACTGAAGCTTTCTTA.

Here the CDR3 DNA reads TGTGCCATCAGCTCAGGGGGCGTGGGATCCTACGAGCAGTACTTC. This sequence encodes CAISSGGVGSYEQYF. The chain recombines TRBV19 with TRBJ2-7; 8 bases are a match to TRBD1. Per germline, CDR1 LNHDA and CDR2 SQIVND (reference sequence). The trim removed 10 bases at V and 1 base at J, leaving 12 bases unmatched. The CDR3 has 15 residues.

This clonotype was seen just once. The chain has TRBV6-1 and TRBJ1-1, with D possibly matching TRBD1 (5 bases). The CDR3 length is 15 residues. Germline V lookup: CDR1 MNHNS, CDR2 SASEGT. Trimming took off 0 bases at V and 7 bases at J, with 15 bases between the two ends. CDR3 region: CASSEALLGGSEAFF. DNA for the CDR3: TGTGCCAGCAGTGAAGCGCTTCTTGGGGGGAGTGAAGCTTTCTTT.

This clonotype was picked up a small number of times. This chain connects TRBV19 to TRBJ1-2; D perhaps matches TRBD1 (5 bases). CDR1 is LNHDA and CDR2 is SQIVND in the germline V gene (reference sequence). Trimming shortened V by 3 bases and J by 2 bases, and 7 bases separated the two germline ends. This CDR3 has 13 residues. CDR3 coding DNA: TGTGCCAGTAGTATCGAGGGGAACTATGGCTACACCTTC. Encoded protein: CASSIEGNYGYTF.

The genes are TRBV7-8 and TRBJ2-7, with TRBD2 as a possible D gene (6 bases). Trimming removed 3 bases at V and 1 base at J, with 16 bases between. This CDR3 region has 16 residues. CDR1 is SGHVS, CDR2 FQNEAQ, per germline. CDR3 sequence (DNA): TGTGCCAGCAGCTTGATCCTAGCGCCGGTATCCTACGAGCAGTACTTC. It is translated as CASSLILAPVSYEQYF.

The chain employs TRBV7-2 and TRBJ2-7; TRBD2 aligns across 7 bases. The length of the CDR3 is 12 residues. Germline CDR1 SGHTA, CDR2 FQGNSA. The J segment lost 6 bases and the V segment lost 8 bases, leaving 7 bases of the junction unmatched. CDR3 in amino acids: CASQPPGGEQYF. The CDR3 region has the DNA TGTGCCAGCCAACCGCCGGGGGGCGAGCAGTACTTC. Full variable domain (remainder filled in from reference TRBV7-2 and TRBJ2-7): GAGVSQSPSNKVTEKGKDVELRCDPISGHTALYWYRQSLGQGLEFLIYFQGNSAPDKSGLPSDRFSAERTGGSVSTLTIQRTQQEDSAVYLCASQPPGGEQYFGPGTRLTVT.

Of note for this clonotype: This may be a read error, as it is one base from a much larger clone. V is TRBV10-2 and J is TRBJ1-1; D remains unclear. Looked up from germline, CDR1 is WSHSY and CDR2 is SAAADI. V gave up 4 bases and J gave up 2 bases, with 8 bases separating them. There are 13 residues in the CDR3. The CDR3 DNA is TGCGCCAGCAGTGGCGAGGGAAACACTGAAGCTTTCTTT. As protein: CASSGEGNTEAFF.